The entry below gives a single T cell receptor (beta chain) sequence along with its context. Despite likely unrecorded immune exposures, the donors were nominally healthy at the time of sampling. This specimen comes from a study of cytomegalovirus exposure and HLA in healthy donors. J was trimmed by 2 bases and V by 1 base; bases with no gene match: 0. The length of the CDR3 is 14 residues. Germline V gene data show CDR1 as LNHDA and CDR2 as SQIVND (reference sequence). This PCR relied on a set of 60 Vbeta primers and 13 Jbeta primers. As processed by the authors: The authors later counted about 80 million unique TCR beta chains, 9.5 million to 13 million of them shared. Clones were read by immunoSEQ multiplex PCR, and TCRdb kept only the in-frame ones, dropping some. For V, J and clone size, that table is used; D and trimming come from the DNA. The data contain roughly 130,000 clones, 70% to 90% of them singletons.

V and J are TRBV19 and TRBJ2-5; 8 bases fit TRBD2. The source material was PBMCs. The source of this sequence is a boy aged 5-17 years in good health and CMV-seronegative. CDR3 sequence: CASSIAGGQETQYF. In nucleotides, the CDR3 is TGTGCCAGTAGTATAGCGGGAGGGCAAGAGACCCAGTACTTC.